Below are 2 T cell receptor beta chains sequenced from a single sample in a study of early T cells in non-severe SARS-CoV-2 infection. MiXCR, run by TCRdb on the 5' RACE reads, gives a single entry per CDR3 protein. The sample comprises 50,000 to 70,000 distinct CDR3 sequences, roughly 10% of which are singletons, and around 8.3% rests with the top ten. Material for sequencing was whole blood. These receptors all come from an adult who was a healthcare worker with PCR-confirmed SARS-CoV-2 infection or an uninfected control (not recorded which).

This clonotype has at least ten counts. The chain has TRBV7-2 and TRBJ2-1, with D perhaps matching TRBD1 or TRBD2 (5 bases each). V was shortened by 4 bases and J by 4 bases, with 23 bases between the two germline ends. Germline CDR1 and CDR2: SGHTA and FQGNSA. CDR3 length equals 18 residues. The chain's CDR3 is CASSSRDAGLVRYNEQFF. CDR3 in DNA: TGTGCCAGCAGCTCCCGGGACGCCGGTCTCGTTCGTTACAATGAGCAGTTCTTC.

Many counts were recorded for this clonotype. The chain has TRBV7-2 and TRBJ2-3, with 7 bases lining up with TRBD1. The CDR3 runs to 13 residues. Germline V gene lookup returns CDR1 SGHTA and CDR2 FQGNSA. V lost 5 bases and J lost 11; bases outside the gene matches: 10. The CDR3 coding sequence is TGTGCCAGCAGCAAAGAGGGGGCTAGCCGGCAGTATTTT. Translated, it gives CASSKEGASRQYF.